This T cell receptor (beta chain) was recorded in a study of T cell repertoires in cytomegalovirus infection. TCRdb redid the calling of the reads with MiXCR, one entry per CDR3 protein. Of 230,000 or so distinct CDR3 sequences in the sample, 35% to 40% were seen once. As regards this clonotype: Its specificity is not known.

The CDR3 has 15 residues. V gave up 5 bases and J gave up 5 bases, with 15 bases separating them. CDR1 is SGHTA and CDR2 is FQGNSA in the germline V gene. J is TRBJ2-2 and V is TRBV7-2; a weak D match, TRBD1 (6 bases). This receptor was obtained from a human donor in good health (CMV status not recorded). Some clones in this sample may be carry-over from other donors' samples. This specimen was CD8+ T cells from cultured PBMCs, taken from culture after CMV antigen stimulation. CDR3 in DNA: TGTGCCAGCAGCCTATTGGACAGTTTTACCGGGGAGCTGTTTTTT. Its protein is CASSLLDSFTGELFF.